This TCR beta chain was identified in a study of shared clonotypes between healthy human individuals. For the study at large: Two women and three men aged 18 to 49 served as donors. General study points: It was anticipated that sequencing depth would influence how many clonotypes donors shared.

Subsets obtained from CD4+ cells comprised CD45RA+ naive and CD45RA-negative memory cells. The CDR3 runs to 14 residues. The V and J ends lost 1 base and 4 bases respectively, with 9 bases between them. Germline lookup yields CDR1 LNHNV and CDR2 YYDKDF (reference sequence). Regarding this clone: No antigen is known for it.

Libraries were prepared by immunoSEQ multiplex PCR; TCRdb keeps only in-frame clonotypes and omits some of them. Of about 710,000 clones in the sample, roughly two thirds were seen once. The source of this sequence is a woman in her twenties or thirties in good health. The chain links TRBV15 to TRBJ2-3, with D perhaps TRBD1 (5 bases). The specimen sequenced was memory CD4+ T cells sorted from blood. Subset indicated: CD45RA-negative fraction. CDR3 nucleotide sequence: TGTGCCACCAGCAGAGGATCCAGGGCAGATACGCAGTATTTT. It codes for CATSRGSRADTQYF. Together with reference TRBV15 and TRBJ2-3, the CDR3 gives the full variable domain: DAMVIQNPRYQVTQFGKPVTLSCSQTLNHNVMYWYQQKSSQAPKLLFHYYDKDFNNEADTPDNFQSRRPNTSFCFLDIRSPGLGDTAMYLCATSRGSRADTQYFGPGTRLTVL.